There are many counts of the clone carrying this T cell receptor (beta chain). Its antigen is not identified. 5'RACE generated cDNA with 10-nucleotide random UMIs. Each CDR3 protein is one row after TCRdb ran MiXCR on the 5' RACE reads. Of some 48,000 distinct CDR3 sequences listed, 10% to 13% are singletons. The CDR3 extends over 15 amino acids. The V gene end was trimmed by 2 bases and the J gene end by 4 bases; junction bases not matched to a gene: 6. Per germline, CDR1 SGHVS and CDR2 FQNEAQ. The sample originates from a study of neurological immune-mediated disorders. Points from the study as a whole: Across subjects, expanded clones had no CDR3 amino acid sequences in common, pointing to private repertoires in all groups. Multiple sclerosis, the disease with the least TCR clonal expansion, fell below healthy controls, whereas HTLV-1-associated myelopathy showed the most.

Where libraries were unsorted, they were derived from 2 million PBMCs stored at -80 degrees C. The rearrangement links TRBV7-8 to TRBJ2-7, with TRBD2 matching over 9 bases. This sequence originates from a woman in her thirties or forties with HTLV-1-associated myelopathy (HAM/TSP). The material sequenced was PBMCs. CDR3 sequence reads: CASSLTLAGMYEQYF. The CDR3 region has the DNA TGTGCCAGCAGCTTAACTCTAGCGGGGATGTACGAGCAGTACTTC.